This TCR beta chain stems from a study of OX40 agonist ivuxolimab in advanced cancers. Findings and caveats of the study: Partial responders at 0.1-3.0 mg/kg had among the lowest clonal expansion. Among T cells, CD8+ cells averaged more expanded clones than CD4+ cells.

This CDR3 has 12 residues. Germline CDR1 is LGHNT and CDR2 is FRNRAP. V shed 4 bases and J shed 5 bases, with 7 bases lying between them. The repertoire was sequenced with immunoSEQ multiplex PCR; TCRdb's copy has only in-frame clones and lacks some. The sample consists of 20,000 or so clones, 86% of them appearing once. Note on this clone: Its antigen remains unidentified.

Sample: CD4+ or CD8+ T cells sorted from blood, taken in a trial of the OX40 agonist ivuxolimab. The chain recombines TRBV12-5 with TRBJ2-3; D gene ambiguous. The receptor was isolated from an adult with an advanced solid tumor such as melanoma, head and neck, liver or kidney cancer. The DNA for the CDR3 is TGTGCTAGTGGTTGGGAAGGAGATACGCAGTATTTT. Translated: CASGWEGDTQYF.